The rows below give T cell receptor beta chains drawn from one sample of a study of control samples from healthy donors and cancer patients. This table comes from immunoSEQ multiplex PCR, and its TCRdb copy is limited to in-frame clones, with some not included. Of 88,000 or so clones in the sample, 94% are singletons; the top ten hold 4.8%. Input material: blood. The receptors were gathered from a woman between 18 and 29 years old in good health. The CDR3 runs from the conserved cysteine through the conserved F or W. Fields, in order: D gene, J gene, V gene, clone size, CDR3 length, CDR3 DNA, CDR3 protein. The D gene is left open where the match is weak. The listing skips clone size in some rows; elsewhere it reads once, few, many or a size class.

>TRBD2|TRBJ2-3|TRBV27|.|15
TGTGCCAGCAGTCACATGACTAGCTTGACAGATACGCAGTATTTT
CASSHMTSLTDTQYF
>.|TRBJ1-1|TRBV21-1|.|11
TGTGCCAGCAGCAAAGAAAGACAAGCTTTCTTT
CASSKERQAFF
>TRBD1|TRBJ2-7|TRBV9|.|16
TGTGCCAGCAGCGAGGGTCTGGGACAGGGTACCTACGAGCAGTACTTC
CASSEGLGQGTYEQYF
>.|TRBJ1-1|TRBV20-1|.|10
TGCAGTGCTAGGAGGATAGAAGCTTTCTTT
CSARRIEAFF
>.|TRBJ2-7|TRBV9|once|14
TGTGCCAGCAGCTATAATCCGGGACCCTACGAGCAGTACTTC
CASSYNPGPYEQYF
>.|TRBJ2-7|TRBV28|.|13
TGTGCCAGCAGTTTGGCGGGCGATCGGGAGCAGTACTTC
CASSLAGDREQYF
>.|TRBJ1-5|TRBV7-8|.|15
TGTGCCAGCAGCTTAGCAGGAAACCAGGGTCAGCCCCAGCATTTT
CASSLAGNQGQPQHF
>TRBD1|TRBJ2-1|TRBV18|.|14
TGTGCCAGCTCACCACCGACAGGGGTCAATGAGCAGTTCTTC
CASSPPTGVNEQFF
>TRBD2|TRBJ2-1|TRBV27|.|16
TGTGCCAGTATAGACAGTGGACTAGCGGGGTACAATGAGCAGTTCTTC
CASIDSGLAGYNEQFF
>.|TRBJ1-5|TRBV6-2/TRBV6-3|.|15
TGTGCCAGCAGTTACTCGGGGCAGCTACCACAGCCCCAGCATTTT
CASSYSGQLPQPQHF
>TRBD2|TRBJ2-3|TRBV19|.|16
TGTGCCAGTAGTATGACTAGCGGGGTTAGCACAGATACGCAGTATTTT
CASSMTSGVSTDTQYF
>.|TRBJ2-7|TRBV7-3|.|15
TGTGCCAGCAGCTTCCGGCGAAAGCCGGGAAACCAGCAGTACTTC
CASSFRRKPGNQQYF
>TRBD2|TRBJ2-1|TRBV7-9|.|16
TGTGCCAGCAGCTCTAAAGCGGGGGGGTTAGGGAATGAGCAGTTCTTC
CASSSKAGGLGNEQFF
>TRBD2|TRBJ2-7|TRBV28|.|13
TGTGCCAGCAATGGGGGGGGTCCCTACGAGCAGTACTTC
CASNGGGPYEQYF
>TRBD1|TRBJ2-7|TRBV20-1|.|14
TGCAGTGCTAGTATCCGGGACAGGGCCTACGAGCAGTACTTC
CSASIRDRAYEQYF
>TRBD2|TRBJ2-1|TRBV5-4|.|17
TGTGCCAGCAGCTTGGCCGGGATAATAGCGGGTTACAATGAGCAGTTCTTC
CASSLAGIIAGYNEQFF
>.|TRBJ2-5|TRBV18|.|14
TGTGCCAGCTCCACCTGGACCAACCAAGAGACCCAGTACTTC
CASSTWTNQETQYF
>.|TRBJ2-5|TRBV24-1|.|15
TGTGCCACCAGTGCACTTACAGGGACTGAAGAGACCCAGTACTTC
CATSALTGTEETQYF
>.|TRBJ2-1|TRBV27|.|13
TGTGCCAGCAGTTTTTCTGATGCTTATGAGCAGTTCTTC
CASSFSDAYEQFF
>.|TRBJ2-1|TRBV7-6|.|16
TGTGCCAGCAGCTTAGTTCCTGTGGCCGCTGGAAATGAGCAGTTCTTC
CASSLVPVAAGNEQFF
>.|TRBJ1-1|TRBV28|.|20
TGTGCCAGCAGTCCCTACTTTGCTGAGACGAACCCTTGGGGGGACACTGAAGCTTTCTTT
CASSPYFAETNPWGDTEAFF
>.|TRBJ1-2|TRBV6-1|.|16
TGTGCCAGCAGTGGTGACCGAGAAAGGATCCTCTATGGCTACACCTTC
CASSGDRERILYGYTF
>TRBD1|TRBJ2-7|TRBV5-6|.|14
TGTGCCAGCAGCTGGGGACAGGGAAGGTACGAGCAGTACTTC
CASSWGQGRYEQYF
>.|TRBJ2-3|TRBV3-1/TRBV3-2|.|16
TGTGCCAGCAGCTCACCCGGGGGCCCGAGGGAGGATACGCAGTATTTT
CASSSPGGPREDTQYF
>.|TRBJ2-3|TRBV7-8|.|17
TGTGCCAGCAGCCTTAGTGGGGTCAGGCCGAGCACAGATACGCAGTATTTT
CASSLSGVRPSTDTQYF
>TRBD1|TRBJ1-1|TRBV19|.|18
TGTGCCAGTAGTATACAAATCCCCTCGACAGGGGGCTTCACTGAAGCTTTCTTT
CASSIQIPSTGGFTEAFF
>TRBD2|TRBJ2-7|TRBV9|.|14
TGTGCCAGCAGCGTGGGACTAGCGGACTACGAGCAGTACTTC
CASSVGLADYEQYF
>TRBD2|TRBJ2-1|TRBV19|.|16
TGTGCCAGTAGTATTTCGGGGACTAGCGTTTTCAATGAGCAGTTCTTC
CASSISGTSVFNEQFF
>.|TRBJ1-2|TRBV12-5|.|13
TGTGCCTTAAGAGGGGCGGGATACTATGGCTACACCTTC
CALRGAGYYGYTF
>TRBD2|TRBJ2-7|TRBV6-5|.|13
TGTGCCAGCAGAACTAGCGGGAGGGGCGAGCAGTACTTC
CASRTSGRGEQYF
>.|TRBJ1-2|TRBV20-1|.|14
TGCAGTGCTAGTTTGGGGGCGACGAACTATGGCTACACCTTC
CSASLGATNYGYTF
>TRBD2|TRBJ2-3|TRBV5-5|.|17
TGTGCCAGCAGCTTGAGAGCGGGAGGGCTTTCCACAGATACGCAGTATTTT
CASSLRAGGLSTDTQYF
>TRBD1|TRBJ1-4|TRBV5-4|.|14
TGTGCCAGCAGCCCTCGGACAGGCGGTGAAAAACTGTTTTTT
CASSPRTGGEKLFF
>.|TRBJ1-5|TRBV18|.|14
TGTGCCAGCTCACCTCAATGGGGAAATCAGCCCCAGCATTTT
CASSPQWGNQPQHF
>.|TRBJ2-5|TRBV10-3|.|15
TGTGCCATCCGGGGTCAGGACAGTCAAGAAGAGACCCAGTACTTC
CAIRGQDSQEETQYF
>TRBD2|TRBJ2-7|TRBV20-1|.|14
TGCAGTGCTAGTGGGCTAGCGGCCTCCTACGAGCAGTACTTC
CSASGLAASYEQYF
>.|TRBJ2-5|TRBV3-1/TRBV3-2|once|14
TGTGCCAGCACCCCCGGGACCTGGGGAGAGACCCAGTACTTC
CASTPGTWGETQYF
>.|TRBJ2-1|TRBV10-3|.|15
TGTGCCATCAGTGATACGGCAGGGGTAAGGGTTGAGCAGTTCTTC
CAISDTAGVRVEQFF
>TRBD2|TRBJ2-3|TRBV29-1|.|11
TGCAGCTTGGGGGGGACAGATACGCAGTATTTT
CSLGGTDTQYF
>.|TRBJ2-7|TRBV27|.|13
TGTGCCAGCAGTTTAAACAGGGCCTACGAGCAGTACTTC
CASSLNRAYEQYF
>.|TRBJ1-2|TRBV11-2|.|13
TGTGCCAGCAGCTTAGACCGAGGCTATGGCTACACCTTC
CASSLDRGYGYTF
>TRBD1|TRBJ1-5|TRBV2|.|14
TGTGCCAGCATGACAGGGGAAGGGGCTCAGCCCCAGCATTTT
CASMTGEGAQPQHF
>.|TRBJ1-1|TRBV5-1|.|12
TGCGCCAGCAGCTTGGAAGGGGAAGGGGCTTTCTTT
CASSLEGEGAFF
>.|TRBJ2-1|TRBV5-1|once|15
TGCGCCAGCAGCTCCCTTGTCCCCCACGGGACAGAGCAGTTCTTC
CASSSLVPHGTEQFF
>TRBD1|TRBJ1-5|TRBV19|.|17
TGTGCCAGTAGTATAGGAGACAGGGGACGTTTCAATCAGCCCCAGCATTTT
CASSIGDRGRFNQPQHF
>.|TRBJ2-2|TRBV5-6|.|18
TGTGCCAGCAGCTTGGTAGTGCGTCTAGGAGCTAACACCGGGGAGCTGTTTTTT
CASSLVVRLGANTGELFF
>.|TRBJ2-1|TRBV5-1|.|13
TGCGCCAGCAGCTGGGGATTATTGCGAGAGCAGTTCTTC
CASSWGLLREQFF
>TRBD2|TRBJ2-1|TRBV6-4|.|16
TGTGCCAGCAGTGACTCTAGCGGGGGGGCCCGCGATGAGCAGTTCTTC
CASSDSSGGARDEQFF
>.|TRBJ1-5|TRBV5-8|once|18
TGTGCCAGCAGCTTGGTCCTGCCAGGCACTTTTGGCAATCAGCCCCAGCATTTT
CASSLVLPGTFGNQPQHF